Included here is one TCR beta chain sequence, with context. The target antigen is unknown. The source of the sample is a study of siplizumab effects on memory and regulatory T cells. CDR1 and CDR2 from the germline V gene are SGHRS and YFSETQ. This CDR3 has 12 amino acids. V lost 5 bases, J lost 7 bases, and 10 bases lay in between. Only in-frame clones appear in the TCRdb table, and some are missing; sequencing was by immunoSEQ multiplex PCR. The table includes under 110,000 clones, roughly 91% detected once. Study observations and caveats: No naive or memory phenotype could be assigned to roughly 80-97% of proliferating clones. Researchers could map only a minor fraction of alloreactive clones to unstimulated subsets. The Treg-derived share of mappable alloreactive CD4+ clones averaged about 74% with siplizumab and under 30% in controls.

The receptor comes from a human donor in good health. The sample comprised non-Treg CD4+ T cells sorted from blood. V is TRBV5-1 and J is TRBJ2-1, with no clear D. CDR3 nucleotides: TGCGCCAGCAGTAACCTACAGAATGAGCAGTTCTTC. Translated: CASSNLQNEQFF.